This TCR beta chain was found in a study of cytomegalovirus exposure and HLA in healthy donors. Study results and limitations: Many donors carried some public TCRs, although rarity characterized most TCR sequences. A later analysis revealed that TCR association rates differed between HLA loci, peaking at DRB1 and bottoming out at HLA-C. Presence/absence comparisons presumed near-even sequencing depth among donors.

J gave up 3 bases and V 7 bases, and 1 base lay outside the gene matches. Germline CDR1 SQVTM, CDR2 ANQGSEA. The CDR3 is 14 amino acids. Vbeta (60) and Jbeta (13) primers were used in the PCR. Repertoires were generated with immunoSEQ multiplex PCR, while TCRdb's copy carries only in-frame clones and drops some. In the table there are some 130,000 clones, 60% to 80% of which are singletons. About this clone: Its target is not known.

This receptor was obtained from a woman aged 55-75 years in good health and CMV-seropositive. The chain employs TRBV29-1 and TRBJ2-2; the match to TRBD2 covers 14 bases. Specimen: PBMCs. DNA for the CDR3: TGCAGCGGGACTAGCGGGGGGCACACCGGGGAGCTGTTTTTT. Translated: CSGTSGGHTGELFF.